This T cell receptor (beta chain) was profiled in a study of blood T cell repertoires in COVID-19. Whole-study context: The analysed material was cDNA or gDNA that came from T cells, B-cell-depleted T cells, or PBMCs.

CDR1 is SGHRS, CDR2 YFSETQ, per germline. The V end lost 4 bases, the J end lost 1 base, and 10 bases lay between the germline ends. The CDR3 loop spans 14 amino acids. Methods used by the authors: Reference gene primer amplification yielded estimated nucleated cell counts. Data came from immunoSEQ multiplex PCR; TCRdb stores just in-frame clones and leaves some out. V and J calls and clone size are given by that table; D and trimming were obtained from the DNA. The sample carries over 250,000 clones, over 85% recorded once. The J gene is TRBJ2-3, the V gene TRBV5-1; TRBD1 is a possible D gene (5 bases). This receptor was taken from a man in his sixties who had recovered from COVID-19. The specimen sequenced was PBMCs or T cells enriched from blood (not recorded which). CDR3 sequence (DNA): TGCGCCAGCAGCCTAATGACAGGCACAGATACGCAGTATTTT. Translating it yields CASSLMTGTDTQYF.